The rows below give T cell receptor beta chains drawn from one sample of a study of early T cells in non-severe SARS-CoV-2 infection. In TCRdb, the 5' RACE reads were re-called with MiXCR into one record per CDR3 protein. The table has about 64,000 distinct CDR3 sequences, about 10% seen once. The sequenced sample was whole blood, obtained at baseline. The receptors stem from an adult who was a healthcare worker with PCR-confirmed SARS-CoV-2 infection or an uninfected control (not recorded which). Each CDR3 is given with its conserved first and last residue. D genes are given only for firm matches. For some rows the clone size is stated as once, few or many, or as a class when expanded; others skip it.

abundance,v_gene,d_gene,j_gene,CDR3nt,CDR3aa
many,TRBV4-1,-,TRBJ2-1,TGCGCCAGCAGCCAAGAAATTTCGAGGGGGGCCTTCAATGAGCAGTTCTTC,CASSQEISRGAFNEQFF
-,TRBV19,-,TRBJ1-6,TGTGCCAGTAGTATCACCAGTTTCTTACCCCTCCACTTT,CASSITSFLPLHF
-,TRBV7-6,-,TRBJ2-2,TGTGCCAGCAGCTTAGGGACACCTAACACCGGGGAGCTGTTTTTT,CASSLGTPNTGELFF
few,TRBV28,-,TRBJ2-1,TGTGCCAGCAGTTTATCCATAGGCGGCAGTGAGCAGTTCTTC,CASSLSIGGSEQFF
few,TRBV29-1,-,TRBJ2-3,TGCAGCGTCGGGGACACCGATACGCAGTATTTT,CSVGDTDTQYF
few,TRBV29-1,-,TRBJ2-7,TGCAGCGCTCTGAATCGGGGCTCCTACGAGCAGTACTTC,CSALNRGSYEQYF
many,TRBV20-1,TRBD2,TRBJ2-7,TGCAGTGCTAGACTAGCGGGCGAGCAGTACTTC,CSARLAGEQYF
few,TRBV20-1,TRBD2,TRBJ2-1,TGCAGTGCTAGTTTCCGAGCGGGGGCCAGAAACAATGAGCAGTTCTTC,CSASFRAGARNNEQFF
few,TRBV25-1,TRBD2,TRBJ2-5,TGTGCCAGCAGCGAGGTAGCGGGGAGCCAAGAGACCCAGTACTTC,CASSEVAGSQETQYF
few,TRBV4-2,-,TRBJ2-7,TGTGCCAGCAGCCAAGAAGCCGGGAGCGGACCTTACGAGCAGTACTTC,CASSQEAGSGPYEQYF
few,TRBV10-3,TRBD1,TRBJ2-6,TGTGCCATCAGCCCCGGGACAGGGACTATCTCTGGGGCCAACGTCCTGACTTTC,CAISPGTGTISGANVLTF
-,TRBV7-2,TRBD2,TRBJ2-7,TGTGCCAGCAGCTGGACTAGCGGGGTAGGCGACGAGCAGTACTTC,CASSWTSGVGDEQYF
-,TRBV6-4,-,TRBJ2-5,TGTGCCAGCAGTGAAACCATTCAAGGGACCCAGTACTTC,CASSETIQGTQYF
-,TRBV20-1,-,TRBJ2-4,TGCAGTGCTAGAGAACGCCTAGGGGACATTCAGTACTTC,CSARERLGDIQYF
-,TRBV19,TRBD1,TRBJ2-7,TGTGCCAGTAGTATAAGGGACAGGTATTCCGAGCAGTACTTC,CASSIRDRYSEQYF
many,TRBV20-1,-,TRBJ2-2,TGCAGTGCTAGAACCGGGGGGCCCAACACCGGGGAGCTGTTTTTT,CSARTGGPNTGELFF
few,TRBV27,-,TRBJ1-1,TGTGCCAGCAGTTCACCCGGGACCCAGAACACTGAAGCTTTCTTT,CASSSPGTQNTEAFF
-,TRBV7-6,-,TRBJ2-6,TGTGCCAGCACCTCTAAGGCGACAACTGGGGCCAACGTCCTGACTTTC,CASTSKATTGANVLTF
many,TRBV7-2,-,TRBJ2-7,TGTGCCAGCAGCAGGGGGTCCTCCTACGAGCAGTACTTC,CASSRGSSYEQYF
-,TRBV7-6,TRBD1,TRBJ1-1,TGTGCCAGCAGCCCGTTCCGGACAGGGGGAGACACTGAAGCTTTCTTT,CASSPFRTGGDTEAFF
-,TRBV7-6,-,TRBJ2-1,TGTGTCAGCAGCTTTACCCTCCCGACCGGAACCTACAATGAGCAGTTCTTC,CVSSFTLPTGTYNEQFF
few,TRBV10-3,-,TRBJ2-1,TGTGCCATCAGTGCCCCTCAGGGGCCGAAGAATGAGCAGTTCTTC,CAISAPQGPKNEQFF
few,TRBV20-1,-,TRBJ2-2,TGCAGTGCTAGAGATGGCGGGGTTAACACCGGGGAGCTGTTTTTT,CSARDGGVNTGELFF
few,TRBV10-2,TRBD2,TRBJ2-5,TGCGCCAGCAGTGATCAGCGGGGGGCTAGTGAGACCCAGTACTTC,CASSDQRGASETQYF
many,TRBV20-1,-,TRBJ1-1,TGCAGTGCCCTGTACCCCAGGACCCTTACTGAAGCTTTCTTT,CSALYPRTLTEAFF
-,TRBV12-3/TRBV12-4,TRBD2,TRBJ2-3,TGTGCCAGCAGTTATTGGGCGGGGGGCCGTTTACCAGATACGCAGTATTTT,CASSYWAGGRLPDTQYF
many,TRBV24-1,TRBD2,TRBJ2-2,TGTGCCACCAGTCCCGCGGGGGACACCGGGGAGCTGTTTTTT,CATSPAGDTGELFF
many,TRBV7-2,-,TRBJ1-2,TGTGCCAGCAGCTCACGGGGGAGCTATGGCTACACCTTC,CASSSRGSYGYTF
many,TRBV6-5,TRBD2,TRBJ2-5,TGTGCCAGCAGGCAAGGGACTAGCGGGGATATGGAGACCCAGTACTTC,CASRQGTSGDMETQYF
many,TRBV2,-,TRBJ2-1,TGTGCCAGCATGGAGCGGTTCAATGAGCAGTTCTTC,CASMERFNEQFF
-,TRBV5-1,-,TRBJ1-1,TGCGCCAGCAGCCCCCCAGGTTTCGGGGGTGAAGCTTTCTTT,CASSPPGFGGEAFF
many,TRBV20-1,TRBD1,TRBJ1-1,TGCAGTGCTTCCAGGGGGCCTGAAGCTTTCTTT,CSASRGPEAFF
many,TRBV7-3,-,TRBJ1-6,TGTGCCAGCGCCCTTCAATCAGGAAATCATTCACCCCTCCACTTT,CASALQSGNHSPLHF
few,TRBV11-3,-,TRBJ2-2,TGTGCCAGCAGCCGGACTGTCACCGGGGAGCTGTTTTTT,CASSRTVTGELFF
-,TRBV6-6,TRBD2,TRBJ2-3,TGTGCCAGCAGTCCCCGACTAGCGGGGAGCACAGATACGCAGTATTTT,CASSPRLAGSTDTQYF
many,TRBV11-2,-,TRBJ2-1,TGTGCCAGCAGCTTAGATCTTGGACGGGAGTACAATGAGCAGTTCTTC,CASSLDLGREYNEQFF
many,TRBV6-6,TRBD1,TRBJ2-7,TGTGCCAGCAGACTGACAGGGTCCTCCTACGAGCAGTACTTC,CASRLTGSSYEQYF
-,TRBV29-1,-,TRBJ1-3,TGCAGCGTTGAAGATCGAAGGGAGATTGGAAACACCATATATTTT,CSVEDRREIGNTIYF